The rows below give T cell receptor beta chains drawn from one sample of a study of blood T cell repertoires in COVID-19. Using immunoSEQ multiplex PCR, the repertoire was profiled, and TCRdb retains in-frame clones only, with some absent. Of hundreds of thousands of clones in the sample, under 90% were seen once. The sample was peripheral blood. All receptors come from a woman aged 30 to 39 with COVID-19, enrolled during active disease. Each CDR3 is given with its conserved first and last residue. D genes are given only for firm matches. Size is omitted from some rows. Given values are once, few, many or a class for expanded clones.

TRBJ2-7 | TRBD2 | TRBV25-1 | - | CASSPGGGVNEQYF | TGTGCCAGCAGTCCCGGCGGGGGAGTTAATGAGCAGTACTTC
TRBJ1-1 | - | TRBV21-1 | - | CARKYYWDTEAFF | TGTGCCCGCAAGTACTACTGGGACACTGAAGCTTTCTTT
TRBJ2-5 | TRBD2 | TRBV6-2/TRBV6-3 | - | CASSYSTSGGHQETQYF | TGTGCCAGCAGTTACTCGACTAGCGGGGGGCACCAAGAGACCCAGTACTTC
TRBJ1-4 | TRBD1 | TRBV29-1 | - | CSVRDRAYEKLFF | TGCAGCGTAAGGGACAGGGCGTATGAAAAACTGTTTTTT
TRBJ2-3 | TRBD1 | TRBV4-3 | - | CASSQLPGQGADTQYF | TGCGCCAGCAGCCAACTCCCGGGACAGGGAGCAGATACGCAGTATTTT
TRBJ2-1 | - | TRBV6-5 | - | CASSYSQGYNEQFF | TGTGCCAGCAGTTACTCGCAGGGTTACAATGAGCAGTTCTTC
TRBJ2-5 | TRBD2 | TRBV7-8 | - | CASSSRRLAGTRETQYF | TGTGCCAGCAGCTCCAGGAGACTAGCGGGGACGCGGGAGACCCAGTACTTC
TRBJ1-5 | - | TRBV3-1/TRBV3-2 | - | CASSQGHGAGGRPQHF | TGTGCCAGCAGCCAAGGACACGGCGCGGGGGGAAGGCCCCAGCATTTT
TRBJ2-2 | TRBD2 | TRBV9 | few | CASSVVGLAGARNTGELFF | TGTGCCAGCAGCGTAGTGGGACTAGCGGGGGCCCGGAACACCGGGGAGCTGTTTTTT
TRBJ2-3 | TRBD2 | TRBV7-3 | - | CASSFAGGPDTQYF | TGTGCCAGCAGCTTCGCGGGGGGGCCAGATACGCAGTATTTT
TRBJ2-5 | TRBD2 | TRBV19 | - | CASSIDGSGVVETQYF | TGTGCCAGTAGTATAGATGGTAGCGGGGTCGTAGAGACCCAGTACTTC
TRBJ1-2 | - | TRBV28 | once | CASSSDYMRSPTF | TGTGCCAGCAGTTCGGATTACATGAGGTCACCCACCTTC
TRBJ1-5 | - | TRBV30 | - | CAWSMRWAGVNSAQHF | TGTGCCTGGAGTATGAGGTGGGCAGGGGTAAATTCAGCCCAGCATTTT
TRBJ2-5 | TRBD2 | TRBV5-1 | - | CASRLTPHSGWPETQYF | TGCGCCAGCAGACTAACCCCCCATAGCGGGTGGCCGGAGACCCAGTACTTC
TRBJ2-2 | - | TRBV10-2 | - | CASSETRNTGELFF | TGCGCCAGCAGTGAGACGCGGAACACCGGGGAGCTGTTTTTT
TRBJ1-5 | TRBD1 | TRBV2 | few | CASSGQGAHQPQHF | TGTGCCAGCTCCGGACAGGGGGCGCATCAGCCCCAGCATTTT
TRBJ2-2 | TRBD1 | TRBV6-5 | many | CASSSGTGTTGELFF | TGTGCCAGCAGCTCCGGGACAGGGACCACCGGGGAGCTGTTTTTT
TRBJ2-5 | TRBD2 | TRBV19 | - | CASSPSGVQETQYF | TGTGCCAGTAGCCCGAGCGGGGTTCAAGAGACCCAGTACTTC
TRBJ1-2 | - | TRBV7-8 | - | CASSWHRDYGYTF | TGTGCCAGCAGCTGGCACCGTGACTATGGCTACACCTTC